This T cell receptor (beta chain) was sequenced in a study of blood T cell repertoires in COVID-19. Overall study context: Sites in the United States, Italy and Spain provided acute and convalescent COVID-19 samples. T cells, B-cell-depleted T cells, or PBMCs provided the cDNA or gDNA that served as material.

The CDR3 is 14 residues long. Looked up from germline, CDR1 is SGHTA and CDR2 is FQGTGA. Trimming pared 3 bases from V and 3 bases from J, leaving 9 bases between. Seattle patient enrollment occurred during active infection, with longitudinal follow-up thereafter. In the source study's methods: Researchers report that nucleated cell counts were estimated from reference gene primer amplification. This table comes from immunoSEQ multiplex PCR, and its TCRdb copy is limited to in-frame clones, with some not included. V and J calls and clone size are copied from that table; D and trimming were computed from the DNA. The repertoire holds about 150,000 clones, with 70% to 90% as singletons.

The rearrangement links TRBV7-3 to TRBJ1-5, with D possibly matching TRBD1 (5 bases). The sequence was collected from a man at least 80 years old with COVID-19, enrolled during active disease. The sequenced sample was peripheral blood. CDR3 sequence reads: CASSFAGNNQPQHF. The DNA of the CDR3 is TGTGCCAGCAGCTTTGCAGGGAACAATCAGCCCCAGCATTTT.